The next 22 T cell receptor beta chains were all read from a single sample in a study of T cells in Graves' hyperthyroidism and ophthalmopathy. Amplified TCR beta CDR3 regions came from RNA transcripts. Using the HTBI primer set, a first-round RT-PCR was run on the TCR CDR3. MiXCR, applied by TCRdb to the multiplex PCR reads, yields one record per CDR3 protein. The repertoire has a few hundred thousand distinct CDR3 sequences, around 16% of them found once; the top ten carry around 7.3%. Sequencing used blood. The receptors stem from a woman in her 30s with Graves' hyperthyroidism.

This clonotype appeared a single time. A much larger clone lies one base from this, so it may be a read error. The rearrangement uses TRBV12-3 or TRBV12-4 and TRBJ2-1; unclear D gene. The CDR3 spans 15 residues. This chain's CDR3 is CVSSLDRTAYNEQFF. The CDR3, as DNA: TGTGTCAGCAGTTTAGACCGGACGGCGTACAATGAGCAGTTCTTC.

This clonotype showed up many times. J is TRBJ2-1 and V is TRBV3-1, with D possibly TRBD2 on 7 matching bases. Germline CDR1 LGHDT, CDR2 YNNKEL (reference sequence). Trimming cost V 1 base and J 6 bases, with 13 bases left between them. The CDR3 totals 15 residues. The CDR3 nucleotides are TGTGCCAGCAGCCAAGCGGCGGGGGCCCGCAATGAGCAGTTCTTC. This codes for CASSQAAGARNEQFF.

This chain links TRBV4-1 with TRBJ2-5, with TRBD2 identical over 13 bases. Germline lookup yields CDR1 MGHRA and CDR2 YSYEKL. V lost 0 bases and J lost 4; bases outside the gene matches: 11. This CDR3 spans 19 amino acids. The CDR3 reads CASSQDPSLAGGLRETQYF. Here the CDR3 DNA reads TGCGCCAGCAGCCAAGACCCCTCACTAGCGGGAGGGCTAAGAGAGACCCAGTACTTC.

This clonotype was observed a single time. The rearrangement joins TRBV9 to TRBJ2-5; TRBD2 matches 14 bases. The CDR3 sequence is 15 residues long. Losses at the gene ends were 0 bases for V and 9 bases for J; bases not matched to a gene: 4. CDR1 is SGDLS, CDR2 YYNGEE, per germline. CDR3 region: CASSVGGLAGASQYF. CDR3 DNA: TGTGCCAGCAGCGTAGGGGGACTAGCGGGAGCGTCCCAGTACTTC.

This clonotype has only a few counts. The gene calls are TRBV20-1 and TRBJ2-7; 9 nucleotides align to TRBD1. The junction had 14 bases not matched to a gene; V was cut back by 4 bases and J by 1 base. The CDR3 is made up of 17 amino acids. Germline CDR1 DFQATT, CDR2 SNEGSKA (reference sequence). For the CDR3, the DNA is TGCAGTGCTACAACCACGACGGACAGGGGAGCGTCCTACGAGCAGTACTTC. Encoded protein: CSATTTTDRGASYEQYF.

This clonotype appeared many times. The CDR3 loop reads CASSGVAGTYNEQFF. CDR3 DNA sequence: TGCGCCAGCAGCGGGGTGGCGGGTACTTACAATGAGCAGTTCTTC. V is TRBV5-1 and J is TRBJ2-1; maybe TRBD2 (5 bases). The germline CDR1 and CDR2 sequences are SGHRS and YFSETQ. CDR3 size: 15 residues. Between the trimmed V and J ends, which lost 4 bases and 4 bases, there was a span of 15 bases.

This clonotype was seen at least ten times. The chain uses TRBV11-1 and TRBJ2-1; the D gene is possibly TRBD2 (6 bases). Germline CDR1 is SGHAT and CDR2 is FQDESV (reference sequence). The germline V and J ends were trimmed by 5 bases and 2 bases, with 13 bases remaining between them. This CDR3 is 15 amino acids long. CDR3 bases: TGTGCCAGCAGCGCGGGGTCGTACCCCTACAATGAGCAGTTCTTC. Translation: CASSAGSYPYNEQFF. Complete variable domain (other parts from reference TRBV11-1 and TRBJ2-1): EAEVAQSPRYKITEKSQAVAFWCDPISGHATLYWYRQILGQGPELLVQFQDESVVDDSQLPKDRFSAERLKGVDSTLKIQPAELGDSAMYLCASSAGSYPYNEQFFGPGTRLTVL.

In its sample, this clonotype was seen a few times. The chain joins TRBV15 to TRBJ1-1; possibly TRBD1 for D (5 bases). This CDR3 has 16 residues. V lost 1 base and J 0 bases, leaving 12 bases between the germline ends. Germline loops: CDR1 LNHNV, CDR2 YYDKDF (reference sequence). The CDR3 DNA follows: TGTGCCACCAGCAGAGGCGCGGGGGAAATGAACACTGAAGCTTTCTTT. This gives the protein CATSRGAGEMNTEAFF.

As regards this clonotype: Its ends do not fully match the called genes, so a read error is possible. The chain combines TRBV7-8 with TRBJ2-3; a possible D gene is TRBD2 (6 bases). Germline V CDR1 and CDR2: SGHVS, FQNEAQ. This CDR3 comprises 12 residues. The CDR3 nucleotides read TGTACCAGCAGCTTACTAGCTAATACGCAGTATTTT. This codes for CTSSLLANTQYF.

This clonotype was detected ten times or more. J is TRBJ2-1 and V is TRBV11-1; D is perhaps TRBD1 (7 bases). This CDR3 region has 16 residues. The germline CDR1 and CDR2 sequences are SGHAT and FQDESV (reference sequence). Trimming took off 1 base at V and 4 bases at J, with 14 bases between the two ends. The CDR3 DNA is TGTGCCAGCAGCTTAGAGGGGCCAGGGGGGTACAATGAGCAGTTCTTC. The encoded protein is CASSLEGPGGYNEQFF. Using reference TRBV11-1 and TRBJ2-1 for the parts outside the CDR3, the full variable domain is EAEVAQSPRYKITEKSQAVAFWCDPISGHATLYWYRQILGQGPELLVQFQDESVVDDSQLPKDRFSAERLKGVDSTLKIQPAELGDSAMYLCASSLEGPGGYNEQFFGPGTRLTVL.

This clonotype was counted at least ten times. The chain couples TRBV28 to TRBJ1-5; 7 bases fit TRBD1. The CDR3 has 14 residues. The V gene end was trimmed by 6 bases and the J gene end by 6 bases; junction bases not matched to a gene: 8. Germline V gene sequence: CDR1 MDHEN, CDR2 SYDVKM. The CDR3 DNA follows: TGTGCCAGCAGGGGGGCGACAGGGATTCAGCCCCAGCATTTT. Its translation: CASRGATGIQPQHF.

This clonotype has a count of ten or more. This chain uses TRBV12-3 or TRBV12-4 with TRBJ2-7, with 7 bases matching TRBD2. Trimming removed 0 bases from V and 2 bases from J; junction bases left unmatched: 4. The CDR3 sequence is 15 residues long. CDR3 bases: TGTGCCAGCAGTTTAGCTGGCGGGAGTGCCTACGAGCAGTACTTC. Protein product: CASSLAGGSAYEQYF.

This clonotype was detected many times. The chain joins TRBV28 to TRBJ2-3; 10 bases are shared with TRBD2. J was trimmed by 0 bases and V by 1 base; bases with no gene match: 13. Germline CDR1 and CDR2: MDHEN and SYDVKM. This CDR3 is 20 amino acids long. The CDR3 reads CASSLLGSRTSGSSTDTQYF. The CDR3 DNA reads TGTGCCAGCAGTTTATTAGGTAGTAGGACTAGCGGCTCTAGCACAGATACGCAGTATTTT.

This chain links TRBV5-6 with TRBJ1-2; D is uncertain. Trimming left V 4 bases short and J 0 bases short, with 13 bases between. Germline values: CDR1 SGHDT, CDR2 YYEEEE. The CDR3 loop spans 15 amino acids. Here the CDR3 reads CASSTGPLANYGYTF. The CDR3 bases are TGTGCCAGCAGCACCGGCCCTCTAGCTAACTATGGCTACACCTTC.

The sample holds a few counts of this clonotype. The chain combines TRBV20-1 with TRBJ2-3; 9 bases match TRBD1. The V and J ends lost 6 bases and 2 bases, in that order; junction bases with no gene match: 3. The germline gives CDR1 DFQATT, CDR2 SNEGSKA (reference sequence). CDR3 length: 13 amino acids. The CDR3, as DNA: TGCAGTGCGGGACAGGGTGTCACAGATACGCAGTATTTT. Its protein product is CSAGQGVTDTQYF.

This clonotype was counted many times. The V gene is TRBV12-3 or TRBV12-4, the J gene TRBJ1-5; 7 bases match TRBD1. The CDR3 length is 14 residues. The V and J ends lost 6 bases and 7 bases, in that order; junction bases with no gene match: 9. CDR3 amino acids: CASSPSGGGQPQHF. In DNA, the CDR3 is TGTGCCAGCAGCCCCTCAGGGGGTGGACAGCCCCAGCATTTT.

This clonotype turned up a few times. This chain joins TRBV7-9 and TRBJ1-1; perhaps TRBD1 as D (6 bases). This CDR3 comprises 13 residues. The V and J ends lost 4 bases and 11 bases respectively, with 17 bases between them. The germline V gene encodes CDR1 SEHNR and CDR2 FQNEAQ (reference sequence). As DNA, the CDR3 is TGTGCCAGCAGCTCGAAGGGGGATCCGAATGCTTTCTTT. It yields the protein CASSSKGDPNAFF.

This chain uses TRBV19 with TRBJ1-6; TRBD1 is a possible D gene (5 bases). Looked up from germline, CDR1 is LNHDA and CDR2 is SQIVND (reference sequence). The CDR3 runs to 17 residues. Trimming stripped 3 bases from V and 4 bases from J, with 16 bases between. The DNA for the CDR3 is TGTGCCAGTAGTATTAACTGGAGGGACGGATATAATTCACCCCTCCACTTT. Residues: CASSINWRDGYNSPLHF.

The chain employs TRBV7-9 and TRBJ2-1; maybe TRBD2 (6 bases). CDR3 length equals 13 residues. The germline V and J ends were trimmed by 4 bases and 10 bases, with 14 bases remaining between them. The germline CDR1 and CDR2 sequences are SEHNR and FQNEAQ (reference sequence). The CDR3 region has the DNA TGTGCCAGCAGCTCCCCCGGGAGCGGGGAGCAGTTCTTC. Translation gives CASSSPGSGEQFF. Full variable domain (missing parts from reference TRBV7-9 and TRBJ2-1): DTGVSQNPRHKITKRGQNVTFRCDPISEHNRLYWYRQTLGQGPEFLTYFQNEAQLEKSRLLSDRFSAERPKGSFSTLEIQRTEQGDSAMYLCASSSPGSGEQFFGPGTRLTVL.

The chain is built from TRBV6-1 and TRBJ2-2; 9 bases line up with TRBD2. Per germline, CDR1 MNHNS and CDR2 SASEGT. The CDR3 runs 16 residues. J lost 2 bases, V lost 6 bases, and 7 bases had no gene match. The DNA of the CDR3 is TGTGCCAGCAGGCCACCGGGGACTAGCAACACCGGGGAGCTGTTTTTT. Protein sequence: CASRPPGTSNTGELFF.

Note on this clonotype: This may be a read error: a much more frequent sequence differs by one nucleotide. CDR3 nucleotide sequence: TGCAGTGCTAGGGCAGAAGCGAACACTGAAGCTTTCTTT. Its protein product is CSARAEANTEAFF. The V and J genes are TRBV20-1 and TRBJ1-1, with D uncertain. CDR1 is DFQATT, CDR2 SNEGSKA, per germline (reference sequence). Trimming shortened V by 3 bases and J by 1 base, and 9 bases separated the two germline ends. The CDR3 loop spans 13 amino acids.

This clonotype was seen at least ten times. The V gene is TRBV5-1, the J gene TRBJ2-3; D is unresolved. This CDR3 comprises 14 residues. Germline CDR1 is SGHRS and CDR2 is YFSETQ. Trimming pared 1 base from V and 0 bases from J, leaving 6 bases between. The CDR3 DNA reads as TGCGCCAGCAGCTTGATCCCCAGCACAGATACGCAGTATTTT. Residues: CASSLIPSTDTQYF.